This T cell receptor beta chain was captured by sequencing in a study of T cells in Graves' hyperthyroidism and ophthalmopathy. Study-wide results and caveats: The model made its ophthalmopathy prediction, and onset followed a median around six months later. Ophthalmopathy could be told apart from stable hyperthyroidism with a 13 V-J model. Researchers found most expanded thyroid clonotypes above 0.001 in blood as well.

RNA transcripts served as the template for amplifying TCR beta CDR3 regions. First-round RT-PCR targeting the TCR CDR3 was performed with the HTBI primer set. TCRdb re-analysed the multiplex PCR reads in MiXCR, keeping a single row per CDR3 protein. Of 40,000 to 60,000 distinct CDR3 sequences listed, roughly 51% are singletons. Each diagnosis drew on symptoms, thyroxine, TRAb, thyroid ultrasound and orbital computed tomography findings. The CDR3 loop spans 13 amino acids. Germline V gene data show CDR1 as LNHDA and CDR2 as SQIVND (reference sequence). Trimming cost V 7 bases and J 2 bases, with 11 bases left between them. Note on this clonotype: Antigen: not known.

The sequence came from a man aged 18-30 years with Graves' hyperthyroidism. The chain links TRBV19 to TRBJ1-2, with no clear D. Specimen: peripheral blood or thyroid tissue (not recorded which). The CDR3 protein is CASTDNTNYGYTF. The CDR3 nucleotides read TGTGCCAGTACTGACAACACGAACTATGGCTACACCTTC.